This T cell receptor beta chain stems from a study of blood T cell repertoires in COVID-19. Study at large: COVID-19 samples from acute and convalescent phases originated in the United States, Italy and Spain.

Germline lookup yields CDR1 LNHDA and CDR2 SQIVND (reference sequence). With 5 bases removed from V and 2 bases from J, the gap between germline ends came to 10 bases. This CDR3 has 13 residues. In the original analysis: Reference gene primer amplification yielded estimated nucleated cell counts. Clones were sequenced by immunoSEQ multiplex PCR, and TCRdb holds only the in-frame ones, with some missing. The V and J calls and the clone size are those of that table, but D and trimming were determined from the DNA. The sample yields fewer than 250,000 clones, approximately 86% seen once. About this clone itself: This CDR3 is also generated by other DNA sequences in the sample.

Input material: peripheral blood. V is TRBV19 and J is TRBJ2-7, with D perhaps TRBD1 (6 bases). The TCR sequence derives from a man aged 35 to 55 with acute or convalescent COVID-19. Here the CDR3 DNA reads TGTGCCAGTAGTCCAGGACAGACCTACGAGCAGTACTTC. It specifies CASSPGQTYEQYF.